This TCR beta chain was sequenced in a study of blood T cell repertoires in COVID-19. Libraries were prepared by immunoSEQ multiplex PCR; TCRdb keeps only in-frame clonotypes and omits some of them. The sample has around 100,000 clones, around four fifths seen once; the top ten hold 10% to 15%. V lost 5 bases and J lost 2; bases outside the gene matches: 5. This CDR3 has 16 amino acids. Germline values: CDR1 SGHRS, CDR2 YFSETQ. The sample taken for sequencing was peripheral blood. The clonotype originates from a man in his fifties or sixties with active or convalescent COVID-19. The rearrangement uses TRBV5-1 and TRBJ2-2, with 11 bases fitting TRBD2. The DNA of the CDR3 is TGCGCCAGCAGAGGGGGACTAGCGGTCAACACCGGGGAGCTGTTTTTT. Protein sequence: CASRGGLAVNTGELFF. The entire variable domain, with the rest obtained from reference TRBV5-1 and TRBJ2-2, is as follows: KAGVTQTPRYLIKTRGQQVTLSCSPISGHRSVSWYQQTPGQGLQFLFEYFSETQRNKGNFPGRFSGRQFSNSRSEMNVSTLELGDSALYLCASRGGLAVNTGELFFGEGSRLTVL.